This T cell receptor (beta chain) emerged from a study of shared clonotypes between healthy human individuals. The study's findings and limits: Shared across a handful of donors were 4% to 6% of the naive CD4 clonotypes. The researchers took only blood, and tissue repertoires probably look different.

V shed 4 bases, J shed 0 bases, and the junction held 6 bases outside the gene matches. The length of the CDR3 is 15 residues. Per the germline V gene, CDR1 is SGHRS and CDR2 is YFSETQ. Original processing methods: Sequence data from immunoSEQ were junction-only and lacked quality scores; consequently, filtering differed. Generated by immunoSEQ multiplex PCR, the TCRdb table keeps only in-frame clones and is missing some. V and J calls plus clone size are reproduced from that table; the DNA served to infer D and trimming. The sample lists about 1 million clones, more than 60% seen once, with 1.5% in the top ten. Only a few counts were recorded for this clone. The target antigen is unknown.

The sequence derives from a man aged 18 to 29 in good health. V usage is TRBV5-1 and J usage is TRBJ2-5, with 7 bases that match TRBD2. Sequenced input: memory CD4+ T cells sorted from blood. As to subset: CD45RA-negative fraction. CDR3 residues: CASSETTSYQETQYF. The CDR3 bases are TGCGCCAGCAGCGAAACGACTAGCTACCAAGAGACCCAGTACTTC.